This T cell receptor (beta chain) derives from a study of blood T cell repertoires in COVID-19. Across the study: Collection of acute and convalescent COVID-19 samples took place in the United States, Italy and Spain.

The CDR3 consists of 15 residues. Trimming cost V 4 bases and J 1 base, with 8 bases left between them. Germline assignment: CDR1 MNHEY and CDR2 SVGAGI. The method was immunoSEQ multiplex PCR; TCRdb's version includes in-frame clones alone and lacks a portion of them. Here the sample spans some 78,000 clones, 87% being singletons. This chain links TRBV6-5 with TRBJ1-6; D remains ambiguous. This receptor was taken from a woman of 80 years or more with active or convalescent COVID-19. The sample consisted of peripheral blood. CDR3 sequence: CASSSTGSYNSPLHF. The CDR3 DNA sequence: TGTGCCAGCAGTTCCACGGGGTCCTATAATTCACCCCTCCACTTT.